This T cell receptor beta chain stems from a study of cytomegalovirus exposure and HLA in healthy donors. CDR1 is SGHDT, CDR2 YYEEEE, per germline. Unmatched junction bases numbered 3, after V lost 4 bases and J lost 2 bases. This CDR3 spans 13 amino acids. As to this clone: Its antigen is still unknown.

The PCR ran on 60 Vbeta and 13 Jbeta primers. Some clones are missing from TCRdb's copy, which holds only in-frame ones; the method was immunoSEQ multiplex PCR. The repertoire holds about 180,000 clones, with 80% to 90% as singletons. General study points: Analysis was carried out at a later point, and it linked a missense DCLRE1C variant to TCR beta V- and J-gene trimming.

Sample: PBMCs. This receptor was identified in a girl aged 2 to 9 in good health and CMV-seropositive. This sequence joins TRBV5-6 and TRBJ2-7, with TRBD1 identical over 7 bases. The CDR3 here is CASSRDRAYEQYF. Written as DNA, the CDR3 is TGTGCCAGCAGCCGCGACAGGGCCTACGAGCAGTACTTC.